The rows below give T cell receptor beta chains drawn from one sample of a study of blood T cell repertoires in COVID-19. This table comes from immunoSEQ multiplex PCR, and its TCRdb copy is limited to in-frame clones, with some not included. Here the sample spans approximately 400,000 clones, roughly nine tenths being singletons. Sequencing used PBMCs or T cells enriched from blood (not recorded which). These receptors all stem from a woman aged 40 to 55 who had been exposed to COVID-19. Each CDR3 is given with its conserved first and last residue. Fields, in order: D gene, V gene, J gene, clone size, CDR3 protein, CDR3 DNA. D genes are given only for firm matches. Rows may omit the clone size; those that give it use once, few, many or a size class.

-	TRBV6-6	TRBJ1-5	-	CASSPGDSNQPQHF	TGTGCCAGCAGTCCCGGGGATAGCAATCAGCCCCAGCATTTT
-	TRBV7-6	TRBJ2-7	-	CASSPTESYEQYF	TGTGCCAGCAGCCCAACAGAGTCCTACGAGCAGTACTTC
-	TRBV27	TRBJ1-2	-	CASTRSQGGNYGYTF	TGTGCCAGCACCCGGTCGCAGGGAGGTAACTATGGCTACACCTTC
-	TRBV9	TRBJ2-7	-	CASSVHWSSYEQYF	TGTGCCAGCAGCGTACATTGGAGCTCCTACGAGCAGTACTTC
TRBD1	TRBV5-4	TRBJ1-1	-	CASSATDRAGTEAFF	TGTGCCAGCAGCGCCACCGACAGGGCTGGGACTGAAGCTTTCTTT
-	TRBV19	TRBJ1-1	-	CASSIRDTLNTEAFF	TGTGCCAGTAGTATTCGGGACACCTTGAACACTGAAGCTTTCTTT
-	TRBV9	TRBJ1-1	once	CASSVEVGNFMNTEAFF	TGTGCCAGCAGCGTAGAGGTCGGGAACTTCATGAACACTGAAGCTTTCTTT
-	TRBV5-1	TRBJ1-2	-	CASSLDRNYGYTF	TGCGCCAGCAGCCTAGACAGGAACTATGGCTACACCTTC
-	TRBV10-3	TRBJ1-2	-	CAISESEAVYGYTF	TGTGCCATCAGTGAGTCAGAGGCAGTGTATGGCTACACCTTC
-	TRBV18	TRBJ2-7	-	CASSKQAYEQYF	TGTGCCAGCTCAAAACAGGCCTACGAGCAGTACTTC
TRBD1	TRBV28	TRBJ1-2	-	CASRGIGTGGGGFYVYTF	TGTGCCAGCAGGGGTATTGGGACAGGGGGCGGGGGTTTCTATGTTTACACCTTC
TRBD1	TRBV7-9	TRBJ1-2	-	CASSVSSGTGGYGYTF	TGTGCCAGCAGCGTATCGTCCGGGACAGGGGGCTATGGCTACACCTTC
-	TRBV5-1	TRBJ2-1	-	CASSLEGRVTYNEQFF	TGCGCCAGCAGCTTGGAGGGCAGGGTAACCTACAATGAGCAGTTCTTC
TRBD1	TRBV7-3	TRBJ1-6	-	CASSYGDRGTSNSPLHF	TGTGCCAGCAGCTACGGGGACAGGGGAACATCTAATTCACCCCTCCACTTT
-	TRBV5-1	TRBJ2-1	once	CASSLGMGQTSYNEQFF	TGCGCCAGCAGCTTGGGGATGGGACAAACCTCCTACAATGAGCAGTTCTTC
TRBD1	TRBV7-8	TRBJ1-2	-	CASTQSRQGAGGYTF	TGTGCCAGCACCCAGAGTAGGCAGGGGGCGGGTGGCTACACCTTC